The 5 T cell receptor beta chains in this list originate from one sample, sequenced in a study of Ad26.COV2.S vaccination and SARS-CoV-2 variants. As for treatment: about 20 received Ad26.COV2.S at low or high dose, single or two shots; a few received placebo; per-sample allocation not given. Collection of the samples took place on day 63 after the first injection of vaccine or placebo. Method: immunoSEQ multiplex PCR; TCRdb's copy keeps in-frame clones and lacks some. In the table there are 290,000 or so clones, around 87% of which are singletons. The sample was peripheral blood, taken in a trial of Ad26.COV2.S vaccine versus placebo. All receptors come from a person between 18 and 60 years old who received the Ad26.COV2.S COVID-19 vaccine or a placebo.

The chain links TRBV19 to TRBJ1-5; D is possibly TRBD1 (5 bases). Trimming removed 4 bases from V and 4 bases from J, with 14 bases in between. Germline assignment: CDR1 LNHDA and CDR2 SQIVND (reference sequence). This CDR3 is built from 15 residues. The DNA of the CDR3 is TGTGCCAGTAGTAGGGCAGGGATACCAAATCAGCCCCAGCATTTT. Translation: CASSRAGIPNQPQHF.

This clone has a single count. The V call is TRBV20-1, the J call TRBJ2-7; D perhaps matches TRBD2 (5 bases). CDR3 length: 11 residues. The germline CDR1 and CDR2 sequences are DFQATT and SNEGSKA (reference sequence). V was pared by 6 bases and J by 2 bases, with 8 bases between. CDR3 loop: CSADSPYEQYF. The CDR3 DNA reads as TGCAGTGCGGACTCGCCCTACGAGCAGTACTTC.

This clone was seen a single time. The chain links TRBV9 to TRBJ1-3; D is unclear. CDR3 length: 15 residues. Trimming took 2 bases from V and 2 from J, leaving 11 bases between them. The germline V gene encodes CDR1 SGDLS and CDR2 YYNGEE. CDR3 sequence reads: CASSVKGNPGNTIYF. The CDR3 region has the DNA TGTGCCAGCAGCGTTAAGGGAAATCCTGGAAACACCATATATTTT.

The chain carries TRBV27 and TRBJ2-7, with D possibly being TRBD1 or TRBD2 (5 bases each). From germline, CDR1 is MNHEY and CDR2 SMNVEV (reference sequence). Trimming pared 5 bases from V and 0 bases from J, leaving 14 bases between. The CDR3 is made up of 15 amino acids. CDR3 loop: CASSRRDASSYEQYF. The CDR3 DNA reads TGTGCCAGCAGTCGCCGGGACGCCAGCTCCTACGAGCAGTACTTC.

The J gene is TRBJ2-5, the V gene TRBV19, with 9 bases matching TRBD1. This CDR3 has 17 residues. The V gene end was trimmed by 2 bases and the J gene end by 3 bases; junction bases not matched to a gene: 10. Germline V gives CDR1 LNHDA, CDR2 SQIVND (reference sequence). The CDR3 protein is CASSIKGQGRMKETQYF. The CDR3, as DNA: TGTGCCAGTAGTATAAAGGGACAGGGTAGGATGAAAGAGACCCAGTACTTC.